This TCR beta chain was identified in a study of shared clonotypes between healthy human individuals. Study context: A few men and a couple of women, aged 18 to 49, were donors. Study-level findings and limits: The expectation was that sequencing depth would affect clonotype sharing among donors.

Every immunoSEQ plate was one replicate of a subset's evenly spread DNA. Generated by immunoSEQ multiplex PCR, the TCRdb table keeps only in-frame clones and is missing some. In the table there are about half a million clones, approximately 80% of which are singletons. This clone was seen a single time. Its target is unknown. This clonotype originated in a middle-aged woman in good health. Some clones in this sample may be carry-over from other donors' samples. Sequences were obtained from PBMCs.

CDR3 loop: CASSSTPGVEQYF. The DNA of the CDR3 is TGTGCCAGCAGCTCCACCCCAGGTGTAGAGCAGTACTTC. The chain joins TRBV9 to TRBJ2-7; no definite D call. The CDR3 is 13 amino acids. Trimming removed 4 bases from V and 7 bases from J, with 15 bases in between. Germline CDR1 is SGDLS and CDR2 is YYNGEE.